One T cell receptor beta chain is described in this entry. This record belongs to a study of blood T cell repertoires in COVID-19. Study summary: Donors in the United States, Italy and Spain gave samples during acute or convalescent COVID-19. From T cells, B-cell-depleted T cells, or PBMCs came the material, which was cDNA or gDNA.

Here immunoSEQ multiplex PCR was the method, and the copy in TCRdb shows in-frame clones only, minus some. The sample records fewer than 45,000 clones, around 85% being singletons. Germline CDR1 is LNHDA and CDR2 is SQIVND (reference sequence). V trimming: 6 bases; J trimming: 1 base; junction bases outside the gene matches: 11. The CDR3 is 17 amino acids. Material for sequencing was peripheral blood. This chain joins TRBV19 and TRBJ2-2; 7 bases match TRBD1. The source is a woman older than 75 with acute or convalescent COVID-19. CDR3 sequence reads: CASRASPGTVNTGELFF. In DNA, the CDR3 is TGTGCCAGTAGAGCTTCCCCCGGGACAGTGAACACCGGGGAGCTGTTTTTT.